Below, 27 T cell receptor beta chains from the same sample are listed, as sequenced in a study of OX40 agonist ivuxolimab in advanced cancers. TCRdb's table, derived via immunoSEQ multiplex PCR, lists solely in-frame clones and lacks some. The sample gives 83,000 or so clones, 65% to 90% of which show up once; approximately 2% is in the top ten. The sample was CD4+ or CD8+ T cells sorted from blood, taken in a trial of the OX40 agonist ivuxolimab. These receptor sequences come from an adult with an advanced solid tumor such as melanoma, head and neck, liver or kidney cancer.

This clone was picked up one time. The rearrangement uses TRBV4-1 and TRBJ2-7; D uncertain. Germline assignment: CDR1 MGHRA and CDR2 YSYEKL. The CDR3 loop spans 16 amino acids. Trimming took off 4 bases at V and 0 bases at J, with 16 bases between the two ends. Here the CDR3 reads CASSPSLTDPSYEQYF. The CDR3 DNA follows: TGCGCCAGCAGCCCAAGCCTGACGGACCCCTCCTACGAGCAGTACTTC.

A remark on this clone: This specimen includes other DNA sequences encoding the same CDR3. The chain is built from TRBV18 and TRBJ1-5; D ambiguous. With 2 bases removed from V and 0 bases from J, the gap between germline ends came to 5 bases. The CDR3 contains 14 residues. Germline V lookup: CDR1 KGHSH, CDR2 LQKENI. CDR3 sequence: CASSPGNSNQPQHF. The CDR3 coding sequence is TGTGCCAGCTCACCAGGGAATAGCAATCAGCCCCAGCATTTT.

As to this clone: The junction does not match germline at one end; this may be a read error. J is TRBJ1-6 and V is TRBV10-3, with D hard to call. Germline V CDR1 and CDR2: ENHRY, SYGVKD. The CDR3 length is 13 residues. The CDR3 spells CAISERQNLPLHF. DNA of the CDR3: TGTGCCATCAGTGAGAGGCAAAATTTACCCCTCCACTTT.

J is TRBJ2-1 and V is TRBV28; 14 nucleotides line up with TRBD2. This CDR3 has 17 amino acids. Unmatched junction bases numbered 13, after V lost 6 bases and J lost 9 bases. Germline V CDR1 and CDR2: MDHEN, SYDVKM. For the CDR3, the DNA is TGTGCCAGCAGCAGACCCCCGGGACTAGCGGGAGTGATTGAGCAGTTCTTC. Protein product: CASSRPPGLAGVIEQFF.

The J gene is TRBJ1-1, the V gene TRBV30, with D hard to call. Germline CDR1 is GTSNPN and CDR2 is SVGIG (reference sequence). The CDR3 loop spans 14 amino acids. Trimming pared 2 bases from V and 2 bases from J, leaving 12 bases between. The CDR3 protein is CAWSSGLGNTEAFF. The DNA for the CDR3 is TGTGCCTGGAGTTCGGGGTTGGGTAACACTGAAGCTTTCTTT.

The rearrangement joins TRBV14 to TRBJ2-7; the D gene is possibly TRBD2 (5 bases). This CDR3 has 12 residues. V was shortened by 2 bases and J by 8 bases, with 10 bases between the two germline ends. CDR1 and CDR2 (germline): SGHDN, FVKESK. Here the CDR3 reads CASSQRGVKQYF. Written as DNA, the CDR3 is TGTGCCAGCAGCCAACGGGGTGTGAAGCAGTACTTC. The entire variable domain, with the rest obtained from reference TRBV14 and TRBJ2-7, is as follows: EAGVTQFPSHSVIEKGQTVTLRCDPISGHDNLYWYRRVMGKEIKFLLHFVKESKQDESGMPNNRFLAERTGGTYSTLKVQPAELEDSGVYFCASSQRGVKQYFGPGTRLTVT.

The V gene is TRBV7-2, the J gene TRBJ2-7; 9 bases are a match to TRBD1. V lost 8 bases and J lost 4; bases outside the gene matches: 6. The CDR3 spans 13 residues. Germline V gene sequence: CDR1 SGHTA, CDR2 FQGNSA. This CDR3 reads CASGQGKLYEQYF. CDR3 nucleotide sequence: TGTGCCAGCGGACAGGGGAAATTGTACGAGCAGTACTTC.

Written as DNA, the CDR3 is TGTGCCATCAGGGAAGACTCCTATAATTCACCCCTCCACTTT. Its translation: CAIREDSYNSPLHF. The chain is built from TRBV10-3 and TRBJ1-6; D unresolved. This CDR3 region has 14 residues. Per the germline V gene, CDR1 is ENHRY and CDR2 is SYGVKD. The V gene lost 6 bases and the J gene lost 0 bases, with 6 bases spanning the gap.

The chain joins TRBV4-3 to TRBJ2-5; tentatively, D is TRBD1 or TRBD2 (5 bases each). V was clipped by 0 bases and J by 3 bases, with 11 bases between them. The CDR3 runs 15 residues. From germline, CDR1 is LGHNA and CDR2 YSLEER. This CDR3 is CASSQERGRKETQYF. CDR3 DNA sequence: TGCGCCAGCAGCCAAGAGAGGGGCAGAAAAGAGACCCAGTACTTC.

The CDR3 is CASSQGQVKGPQHF. The CDR3 DNA reads TGTGCCAGCAGCCAGGGACAGGTGAAGGGACCCCAGCATTTT. The V gene is TRBV5-5, the J gene TRBJ1-5, with 8 nucleotides matching TRBD1. CDR1 is SGHKS, CDR2 YYEKEE, per germline (reference sequence). V lost 4 bases, J lost 10 bases, and 10 bases stayed unmatched. This CDR3 spans 14 amino acids.

This rearrangement joins TRBV27 to TRBJ1-3; TRBD1 is a possible D gene (6 bases). This CDR3 region has 14 residues. With 3 bases removed from V and 2 bases from J, the gap between germline ends came to 8 bases. Germline assignment: CDR1 MNHEY and CDR2 SMNVEV (reference sequence). As DNA, the CDR3 is TGTGCCAGCAGTTTCGGGGGGCCTGGAAACACCATATATTTT. As protein: CASSFGGPGNTIYF.

This chain uses TRBV14 with TRBJ2-7; D ambiguous. Trimming removed 5 bases at V and 3 bases at J, with 14 bases between. CDR3 length: 14 residues. CDR1 and CDR2 (germline): SGHDN, FVKESK. This CDR3 is CASSVGDGIYEQYF. The CDR3 DNA sequence: TGTGCCAGCAGCGTCGGAGATGGGATCTACGAGCAGTACTTC.

In DNA, the CDR3 is TGTGCCAGCAGTTTAATGGCCCCGCTGACCTATGATACGCAGTATTTT. Translated: CASSLMAPLTYDTQYF. The chain links TRBV27 to TRBJ2-3; D is unclear. With 2 bases removed from V and 6 bases from J, the gap between germline ends came to 18 bases. The V gene's germline CDR1 is MNHEY and CDR2 SMNVEV (reference sequence). The CDR3 sequence is 16 residues long.

The rearrangement joins TRBV7-2 to TRBJ2-1; D possibly corresponds to TRBD2 (5 bases). With 7 bases removed from V and 7 bases from J, the gap between germline ends came to 20 bases. CDR3 size: 15 residues. The germline V gene encodes CDR1 SGHTA and CDR2 FQGNSA. CDR3 in amino acids: CASNPMGSIRNEQFF. The DNA for the CDR3 is TGTGCCAGCAACCCCATGGGGAGTATTAGAAATGAGCAGTTCTTC.

The J gene is TRBJ2-1, the V gene TRBV4-3, with D perhaps TRBD1 or TRBD2 (5 bases each). This CDR3 has 17 residues. Trimming removed 1 base at V and 5 bases at J, with 18 bases between. Looked up from germline, CDR1 is LGHNA and CDR2 is YSLEER. The CDR3: CASSQGKFRDLHNEQFF. CDR3 in DNA: TGCGCCAGCAGCCAAGGCAAGTTCAGGGACCTCCACAATGAGCAGTTCTTC.

The rearrangement links TRBV14 to TRBJ2-5; 9 bases line up with TRBD2. With 2 bases clipped from V and 5 bases from J, the junction kept 12 bases outside the gene matches. The CDR3 consists of 17 residues. The germline CDR1 and CDR2 sequences are SGHDN and FVKESK. The CDR3 is CASSQRRSAGGFETQYF. The CDR3 DNA reads as TGTGCCAGCAGCCAAAGGAGGAGTGCGGGGGGGTTCGAGACCCAGTACTTC.

The V and J genes are TRBV28 and TRBJ2-4; D tentatively fits TRBD1 or TRBD2 (5 bases each). V was pared by 7 bases and J by 4 bases, with 14 bases between. CDR1 is MDHEN, CDR2 SYDVKM, per germline. The CDR3 loop spans 14 amino acids. In nucleotides, the CDR3 is TGTGCCAGCAATCCTGGGACGGTAAAAAACATTCAGTACTTC. It yields the protein CASNPGTVKNIQYF.

The rearrangement joins TRBV5-3 to TRBJ2-1; tentative D call: TRBD1 (6 bases). TRBV5-3 is an ORF for which the function is uncertain. The germline V and J ends were trimmed by 7 bases and 4 bases, with 12 bases remaining between them. The CDR3 has 13 amino acids. The CDR3 DNA reads TGTGCCAGAGCTCCTAGGGGGTACAATGAGCAGTTCTTC. It yields the protein CARAPRGYNEQFF.

The chain has TRBV6-1 and TRBJ1-3; the D gene is possibly TRBD1 (6 bases). This CDR3 region has 12 residues. The V gene lost 5 bases and the J gene lost 15 bases, with 17 bases spanning the gap. Germline values: CDR1 MNHNS, CDR2 SASEGT. The CDR3 protein is CASSFYQGPPYF. CDR3 sequence (DNA): TGTGCCAGCAGTTTTTACCAGGGGCCTCCATATTTT.

This rearrangement joins TRBV7-9 to TRBJ1-2; 10 bases line up with TRBD1. The CDR3 is 14 amino acids. Germline CDR1 SEHNR, CDR2 FQNEAQ (reference sequence). V shed 3 bases and J 6 bases; nucleotides not matched to a gene: 4. DNA for the CDR3: TGTGCCAGCAGCTTCGGACAGGGGGTAGATGGCTACACCTTC. Translation gives CASSFGQGVDGYTF.

In the case of this clone: Other DNA sequences from this sample encode an identical CDR3 as well. This chain links TRBV27 with TRBJ1-3; TRBD1 agrees at 8 bases. Germline assignment: CDR1 MNHEY and CDR2 SMNVEV (reference sequence). Trimming removed 6 bases from V and 2 bases from J; junction bases left unmatched: 3. CDR3 length equals 14 residues. Here the CDR3 DNA reads TGTGCCAGCAGGCAGACAGGGGCTGGAAACACCATATATTTT. This gives the protein CASRQTGAGNTIYF.

The rearrangement uses TRBV5-1 and TRBJ2-3; unclear D gene. The V gene's germline CDR1 is SGHRS and CDR2 YFSETQ. Trimming shortened V by 2 bases and J by 3 bases, and 7 bases separated the two germline ends. This CDR3 contains 13 residues. The CDR3 loop reads CASSLGATDTQYF. The DNA of the CDR3 is TGCGCCAGCAGCTTAGGTGCGACAGATACGCAGTATTTT.

This clone was found a few times. The chain employs TRBV29-1 and TRBJ1-1; no definite D call. From germline, CDR1 is SQVTM and CDR2 ANQGSEA. The V gene lost 5 bases and the J gene lost 0 bases, with 10 bases spanning the gap. CDR3 length: 13 residues. In DNA, the CDR3 is TGCAGCGTTTCTCGGGGTATGAACACTGAAGCTTTCTTT. It yields the protein CSVSRGMNTEAFF.

This clone was found once. The rearrangement links TRBV4-2 to TRBJ2-3, with TRBD2 matching over 7 bases. CDR3 length: 17 amino acids. J gave up 1 base and V 1 base, and 8 bases lay outside the gene matches. Germline CDR1 is LGHNA and CDR2 is YNFKEQ. The CDR3 protein is CASSQGVQRGRTDTQYF. CDR3 coding DNA: TGTGCCAGCAGCCAAGGGGTCCAGCGGGGCCGCACAGATACGCAGTATTTT.

This chain links TRBV2 with TRBJ2-1, with a possible D match to TRBD1 (6 bases). CDR1 is SNHLY, CDR2 FYNNEI, per germline. V was trimmed by 6 bases and J by 7 bases, leaving 19 bases between them. The CDR3 has 15 residues. The CDR3 region has the DNA TGTGCCAGCAGATATGGGACAAGTGGGAGAAATGAGCAGTTCTTC. It specifies CASRYGTSGRNEQFF.

The chain carries TRBV5-1 and TRBJ1-2; 9 bases agree with TRBD1. The junction had 7 bases not matched to a gene; V was cut back by 4 bases and J by 6 bases. This CDR3 has 14 amino acids. Germline values: CDR1 SGHRS, CDR2 YFSETQ. As DNA, the CDR3 is TGCGCCAGCAGCCCCAAACAGGGGGCGCATGGCTACACCTTC. It is translated as CASSPKQGAHGYTF.

This rearrangement joins TRBV28 to TRBJ1-2; the D is unclear. CDR3 size: 11 residues. V was shortened by 11 bases and J by 3 bases, with 10 bases between the two germline ends. Looked up from germline, CDR1 is MDHEN and CDR2 is SYDVKM. CDR3 in amino acids: CAAGRYYGYTF. CDR3 DNA sequence: TGTGCCGCGGGGAGATACTATGGCTACACCTTC.